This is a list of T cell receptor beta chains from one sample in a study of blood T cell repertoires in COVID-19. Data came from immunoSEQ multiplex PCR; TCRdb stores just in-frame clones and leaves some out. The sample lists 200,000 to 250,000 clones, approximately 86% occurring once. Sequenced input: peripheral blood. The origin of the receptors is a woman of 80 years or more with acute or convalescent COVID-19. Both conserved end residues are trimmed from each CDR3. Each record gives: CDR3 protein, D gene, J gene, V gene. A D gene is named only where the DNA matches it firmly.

CDR3 protein: ASSFQGLVSPLH
D gene: -
J gene: TRBJ1-6
V gene: TRBV27

CDR3 protein: ASSLEGGGQSGYT
D gene: -
J gene: TRBJ1-2
V gene: TRBV5-4

CDR3 protein: ASSIWKGANTGELF
D gene: -
J gene: TRBJ2-2
V gene: TRBV19

CDR3 protein: SVGPEYLGQDYGYT
D gene: TRBD1
J gene: TRBJ1-2
V gene: TRBV29-1

CDR3 protein: ASRRLTGLGNTIY
D gene: -
J gene: TRBJ1-3
V gene: TRBV28

CDR3 protein: ASSLAQGATGANVLT
D gene: TRBD1
J gene: TRBJ2-6
V gene: TRBV7-2

CDR3 protein: ASSGGPHEQF
D gene: TRBD2
J gene: TRBJ2-1
V gene: TRBV9

CDR3 protein: ASSSRGPEKLF
D gene: TRBD1
J gene: TRBJ1-4
V gene: TRBV11-3

CDR3 protein: ASSSQGQTNEKLF
D gene: TRBD1
J gene: TRBJ1-4
V gene: TRBV5-1

CDR3 protein: ASTLGLAGPKNTGELF
D gene: TRBD2
J gene: TRBJ2-2
V gene: TRBV7-2

CDR3 protein: ASSPALAGGGDTQY
D gene: TRBD2
J gene: TRBJ2-3
V gene: TRBV5-5

CDR3 protein: ASSLARGPSPLH
D gene: TRBD1
J gene: TRBJ1-6
V gene: TRBV7-2

CDR3 protein: ASSIAVNEKLF
D gene: -
J gene: TRBJ1-4
V gene: TRBV7-9

CDR3 protein: ASSEGRRGAQPQH
D gene: -
J gene: TRBJ1-5
V gene: TRBV2

CDR3 protein: ASSHTGVSTDTQY
D gene: -
J gene: TRBJ2-3
V gene: TRBV3-1/TRBV3-2

CDR3 protein: ASSYSLGGEYEQY
D gene: TRBD2
J gene: TRBJ2-7
V gene: TRBV6-2/TRBV6-3

CDR3 protein: ASSSDRDNSPLH
D gene: TRBD1
J gene: TRBJ1-6
V gene: TRBV7-6

CDR3 protein: ASSLTGSEAGYT
D gene: -
J gene: TRBJ1-2
V gene: TRBV5-1

CDR3 protein: ATSSGGGGYT
D gene: TRBD1
J gene: TRBJ1-2
V gene: TRBV3-1/TRBV3-2

CDR3 protein: ASSFLGSEDTEAF
D gene: -
J gene: TRBJ1-1
V gene: TRBV5-8

CDR3 protein: ASTGDDTEAF
D gene: -
J gene: TRBJ1-1
V gene: TRBV2

CDR3 protein: ASSAGTSVNYGYT
D gene: -
J gene: TRBJ1-2
V gene: TRBV6-2/TRBV6-3

CDR3 protein: ASSPPAEPRGETQY
D gene: -
J gene: TRBJ2-5
V gene: TRBV18

CDR3 protein: ASSSGTGVRVD
D gene: TRBD1
J gene: TRBJ2-7
V gene: TRBV5-4

CDR3 protein: ASSLSGTVYGYT
D gene: TRBD1
J gene: TRBJ1-2
V gene: TRBV11-1

CDR3 protein: AWSPLRFSGNTIY
D gene: -
J gene: TRBJ1-3
V gene: TRBV30

CDR3 protein: ASSEANPRGTQY
D gene: -
J gene: TRBJ2-5
V gene: TRBV2

CDR3 protein: ASSLEAADTQY
D gene: -
J gene: TRBJ2-3
V gene: TRBV5-4

CDR3 protein: ASSQDGQGTDTQY
D gene: -
J gene: TRBJ2-3
V gene: TRBV4-1